Given below is one T cell receptor beta chain in context. Original data processing: Amplification of reference gene primers provided the estimated nucleated cell counts. Sequenced by immunoSEQ multiplex PCR; TCRdb stores in-frame clones only, minus some. That table supplies the V and J calls and clone size; D and trimming were determined from the DNA. The table has about 180,000 clones, over 70% seen once. The sample belongs to a study of blood T cell repertoires in COVID-19. The overall study: Acute and convalescent COVID-19 specimens originated in the United States, Italy and Spain. PBMCs, B-cell-depleted T cells, or T cells were the source of the cDNA or gDNA that made up the material.

The source material was peripheral blood. The receptor was derived from a woman aged 40-49 years with COVID-19, enrolled during active disease.

CDR3 nucleotides: TGTGCCTCCGTTCAGGGCACTGAAGCTTTCTTT. It translates to CASVQGTEAFF. The rearrangement links TRBV19 to TRBJ1-1, with D perhaps matching TRBD1 (5 bases). Germline V gives CDR1 LNHDA, CDR2 SQIVND (reference sequence). Between the trimmed V and J ends, which lost 11 bases and 4 bases, there was a span of 11 bases. The CDR3 is 11 residues long.